Sequencing of this TCR beta chain was carried out in a study of blood T cell repertoires in COVID-19. Trimming took off 0 bases at V and 0 bases at J, with 6 bases between the two ends. The germline CDR1 and CDR2 sequences are SGDLS and YYNGEE. This CDR3 is 14 amino acids long. Authors' methods: It was from reference gene primer amplification that nucleated cell counts were estimated. Sequencing was performed with immunoSEQ multiplex PCR; in TCRdb, only in-frame clones are kept and a portion is missing. The V and J calls and clone size were taken over from that table, and D and trimming were inferred from the DNA. The data show over 200,000 clones, roughly 90% seen once.

The sequenced material came from peripheral blood. This sequence joins TRBV9 and TRBJ2-5; D is unclear. The receptor was derived from a woman in her twenties or thirties with acute or convalescent COVID-19. The CDR3 bases are TGTGCCAGCAGCGTAGGCCACAACCAAGAGACCCAGTACTTC. Translation: CASSVGHNQETQYF. Filled out from reference TRBV9 and TRBJ2-5, the complete variable domain reads DSGVTQTPKHLITATGQRVTLRCSPRSGDLSVYWYQQSLDQGLQFLIQYYNGEERAKGNILERFSAQQFPDLHSELNLSSLELGDSALYFCASSVGHNQETQYFGPGTRLLVL.